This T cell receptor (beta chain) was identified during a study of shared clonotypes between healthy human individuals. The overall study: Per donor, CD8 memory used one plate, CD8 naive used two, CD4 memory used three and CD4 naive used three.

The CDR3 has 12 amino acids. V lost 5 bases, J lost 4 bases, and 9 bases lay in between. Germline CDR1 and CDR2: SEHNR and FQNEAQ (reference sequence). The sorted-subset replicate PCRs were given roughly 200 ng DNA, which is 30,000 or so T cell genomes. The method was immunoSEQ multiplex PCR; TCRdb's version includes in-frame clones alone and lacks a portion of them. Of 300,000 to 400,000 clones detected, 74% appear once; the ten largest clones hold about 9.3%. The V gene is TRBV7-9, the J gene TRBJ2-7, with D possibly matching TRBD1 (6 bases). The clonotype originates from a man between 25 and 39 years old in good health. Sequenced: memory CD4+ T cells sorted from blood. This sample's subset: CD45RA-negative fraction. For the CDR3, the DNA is TGTGCCAGCAGCGTGGGACAATACGAGCAGTACTTC. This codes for CASSVGQYEQYF.